This section outlines one T cell receptor (beta chain) sequence together with its context. Antigen specificity is unknown. The same CDR3 also results from other DNA sequences found in this sample. This specimen belongs to a study of T cell responses to AZD1222 COVID-19 vaccine. Whole-study findings and limits: Variant regions that are unmutated are reportedly the target of nearly half of spike-specific TCRs. Baseline seropositivity characterized only a handful of AZD1222 recipients.

Profiling relied on immunoSEQ multiplex PCR, and the TCRdb table lists in-frame clones only, not all of them. Of about 110,000 clones listed, about 94% were seen once; the top ten hold 2.5% to 3%. The sequence was collected from an adult who received the AZD1222 COVID-19 vaccine. Sequencing used peripheral blood, obtained 28 days after the second AZD1222 dose.

This CDR3 is CASSPLAGSYNEQFF. CDR3 coding DNA: TGTGCCAGCAGCCCACTAGCGGGATCCTACAATGAGCAGTTCTTC. This chain uses TRBV7-9 with TRBJ2-1, with 10 bases lining up with TRBD2. V shed 5 bases, J shed 1 base, and the junction held 2 bases outside the gene matches. The CDR3 totals 15 residues. Looked up from germline, CDR1 is SEHNR and CDR2 is FQNEAQ (reference sequence).